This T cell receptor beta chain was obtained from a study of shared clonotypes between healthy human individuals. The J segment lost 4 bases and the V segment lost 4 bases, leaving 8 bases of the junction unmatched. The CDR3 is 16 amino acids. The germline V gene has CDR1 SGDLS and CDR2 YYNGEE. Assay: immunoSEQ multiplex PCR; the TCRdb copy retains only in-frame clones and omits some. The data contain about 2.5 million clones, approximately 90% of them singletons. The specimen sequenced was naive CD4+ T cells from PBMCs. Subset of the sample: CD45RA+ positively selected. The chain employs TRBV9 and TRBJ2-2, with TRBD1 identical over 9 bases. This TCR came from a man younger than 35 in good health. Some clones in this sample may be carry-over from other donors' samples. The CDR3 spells CASSTRDRVATGELFF. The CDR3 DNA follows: TGTGCCAGCAGCACCCGGGACAGGGTTGCCACCGGGGAGCTGTTTTTT.